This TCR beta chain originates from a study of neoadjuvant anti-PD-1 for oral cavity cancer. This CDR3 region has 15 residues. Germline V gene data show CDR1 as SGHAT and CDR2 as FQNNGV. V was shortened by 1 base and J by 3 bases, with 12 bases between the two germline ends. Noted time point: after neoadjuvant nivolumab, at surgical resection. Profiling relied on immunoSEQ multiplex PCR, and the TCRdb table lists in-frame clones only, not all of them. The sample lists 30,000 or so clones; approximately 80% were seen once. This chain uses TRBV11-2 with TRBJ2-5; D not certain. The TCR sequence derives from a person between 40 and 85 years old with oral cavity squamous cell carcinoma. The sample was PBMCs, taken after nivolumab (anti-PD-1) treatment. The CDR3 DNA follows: TGTGCCAGCAGCTTAGGGACGAATAAGGAAGAGACCCAGTACTTC. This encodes CASSLGTNKEETQYF.